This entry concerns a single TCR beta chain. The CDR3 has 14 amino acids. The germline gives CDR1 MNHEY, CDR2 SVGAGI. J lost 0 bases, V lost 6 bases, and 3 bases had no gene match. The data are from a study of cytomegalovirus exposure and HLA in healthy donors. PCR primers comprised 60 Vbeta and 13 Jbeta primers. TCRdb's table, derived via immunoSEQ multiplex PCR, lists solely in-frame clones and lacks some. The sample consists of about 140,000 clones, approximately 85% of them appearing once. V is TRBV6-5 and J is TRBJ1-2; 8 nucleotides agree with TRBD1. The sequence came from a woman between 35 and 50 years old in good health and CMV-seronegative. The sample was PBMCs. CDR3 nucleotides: TGTGCCAGCAGAGCAGGGGGCACTAACTATGGCTACACCTTC. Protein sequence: CASRAGGTNYGYTF.